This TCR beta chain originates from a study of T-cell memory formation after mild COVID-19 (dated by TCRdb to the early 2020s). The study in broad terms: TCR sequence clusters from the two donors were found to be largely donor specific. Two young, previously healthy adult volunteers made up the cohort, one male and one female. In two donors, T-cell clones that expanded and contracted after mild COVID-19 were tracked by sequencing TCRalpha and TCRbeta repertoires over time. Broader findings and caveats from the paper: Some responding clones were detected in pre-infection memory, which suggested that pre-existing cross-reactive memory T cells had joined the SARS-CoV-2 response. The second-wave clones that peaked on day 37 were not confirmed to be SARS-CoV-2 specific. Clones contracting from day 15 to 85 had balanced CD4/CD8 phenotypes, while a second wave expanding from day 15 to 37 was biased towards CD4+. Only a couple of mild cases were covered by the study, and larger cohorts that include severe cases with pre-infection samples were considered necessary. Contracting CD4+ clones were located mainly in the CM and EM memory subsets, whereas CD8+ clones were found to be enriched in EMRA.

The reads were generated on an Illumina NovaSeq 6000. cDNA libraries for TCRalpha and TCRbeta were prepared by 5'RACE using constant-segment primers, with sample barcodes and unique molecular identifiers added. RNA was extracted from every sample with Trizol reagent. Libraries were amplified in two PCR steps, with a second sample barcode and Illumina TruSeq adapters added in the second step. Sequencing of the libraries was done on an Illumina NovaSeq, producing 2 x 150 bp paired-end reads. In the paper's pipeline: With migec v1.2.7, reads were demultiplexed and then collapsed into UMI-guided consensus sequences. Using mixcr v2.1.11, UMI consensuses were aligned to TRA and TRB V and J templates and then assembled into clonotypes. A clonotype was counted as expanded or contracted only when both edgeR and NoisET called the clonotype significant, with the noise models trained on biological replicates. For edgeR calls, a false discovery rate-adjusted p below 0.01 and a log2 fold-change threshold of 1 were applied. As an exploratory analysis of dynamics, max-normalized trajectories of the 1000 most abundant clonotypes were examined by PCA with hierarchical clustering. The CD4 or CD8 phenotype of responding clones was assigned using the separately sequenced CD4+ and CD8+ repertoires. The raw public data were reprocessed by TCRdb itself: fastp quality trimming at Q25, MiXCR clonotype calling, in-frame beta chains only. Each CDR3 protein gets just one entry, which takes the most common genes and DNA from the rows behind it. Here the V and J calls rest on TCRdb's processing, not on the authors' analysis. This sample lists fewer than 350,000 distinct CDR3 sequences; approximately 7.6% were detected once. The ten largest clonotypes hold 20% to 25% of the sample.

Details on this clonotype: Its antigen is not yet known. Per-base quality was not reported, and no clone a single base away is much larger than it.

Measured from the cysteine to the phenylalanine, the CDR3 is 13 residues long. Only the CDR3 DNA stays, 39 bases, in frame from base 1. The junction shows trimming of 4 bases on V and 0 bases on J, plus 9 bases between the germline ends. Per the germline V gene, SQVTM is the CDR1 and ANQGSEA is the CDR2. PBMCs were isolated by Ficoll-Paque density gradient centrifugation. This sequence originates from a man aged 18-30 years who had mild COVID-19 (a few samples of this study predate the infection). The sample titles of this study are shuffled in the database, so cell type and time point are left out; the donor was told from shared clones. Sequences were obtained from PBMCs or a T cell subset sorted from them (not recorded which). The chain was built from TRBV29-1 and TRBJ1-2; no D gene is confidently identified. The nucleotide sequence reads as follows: TGCAGCGTTGTAGAGGGCTCTAACTATGGCTACACCTTC. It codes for CSVVEGSNYGYTF.